This TCR beta chain was observed in a study of T cell responses to AZD1222 COVID-19 vaccine. In the case of this clone: Its antigen remains unidentified.

Whole-study findings and limits: Epitopes outside B.1.351 and B.1.1.7 mutated regions reportedly drew nearly half of spike TCRs. The span of vaccine-associated CD4 TCRs extended across spike, with dominance at 160-218 and 743-854.

Sequencing used immunoSEQ multiplex PCR; TCRdb keeps in-frame clones, though not all of them. Of 110,000 or so clones listed, more than 80% are singletons. This sequence was found in an adult who received the MenACWY meningococcal vaccine as a control. The input for sequencing was peripheral blood, taken 28 days after the second dose of the MenACWY control vaccine.

The CDR3 loop is CASSPRDLGETQYF. CDR3 DNA sequence: TGCGCCAGCAGCCCCAGGGATTTGGGGGAGACCCAGTACTTC. The chain couples TRBV5-1 to TRBJ2-5, with D perhaps TRBD1 (5 bases). The germline V gene encodes CDR1 SGHRS and CDR2 YFSETQ. Trimming pared 4 bases from V and 5 bases from J, leaving 15 bases between. The CDR3 consists of 14 residues.